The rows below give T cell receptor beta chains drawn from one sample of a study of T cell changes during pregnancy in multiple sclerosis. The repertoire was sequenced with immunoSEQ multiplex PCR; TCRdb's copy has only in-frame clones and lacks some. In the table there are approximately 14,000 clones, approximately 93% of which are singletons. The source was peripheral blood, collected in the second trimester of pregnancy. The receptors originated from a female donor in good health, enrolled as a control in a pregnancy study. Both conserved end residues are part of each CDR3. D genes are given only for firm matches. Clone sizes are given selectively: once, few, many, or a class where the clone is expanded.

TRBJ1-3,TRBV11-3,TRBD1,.,TGTGCCAGCAGCTTGGACAGGGATGGAAACACCATATATTTT,CASSLDRDGNTIYF
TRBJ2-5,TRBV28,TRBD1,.,TGTGCCAGCAGGCCCACAGGGGGCATAAAGACCCAGTACTTC,CASRPTGGIKTQYF
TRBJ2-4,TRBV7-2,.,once,TGTGCCAGCAGCTTTCCCGATAGCGGTATAGCCAAAAACATTCAGTACTTC,CASSFPDSGIAKNIQYF
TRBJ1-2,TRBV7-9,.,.,TGTGCCAGCAGCTCCCGGGGGGGAACCTATGGCTACACCTTC,CASSSRGGTYGYTF
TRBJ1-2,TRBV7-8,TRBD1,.,TGTGCCAGCAGCTCGCAACAGGGGACTAACTATGGCTACACCTTC,CASSSQQGTNYGYTF
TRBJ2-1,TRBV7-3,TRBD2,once,TGTGCCAGCAGCCTAAAAGGACTAGCGGGAGGGAATGAGCAGTTCTTC,CASSLKGLAGGNEQFF
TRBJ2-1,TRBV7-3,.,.,TGTGCCAGCAGCTCGACAGCTAAAGCCTCCTACAATGAGCAGTTCTTC,CASSSTAKASYNEQFF
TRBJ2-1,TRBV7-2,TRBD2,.,TGTGCCAGCAGCTTAGCGGCCGGGACTATCAATGAGCAGTTCTTC,CASSLAAGTINEQFF
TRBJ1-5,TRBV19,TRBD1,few,TGTGCCACCGGGGGGAAACAGGGGGTCCAGCCCCAGCATTTT,CATGGKQGVQPQHF
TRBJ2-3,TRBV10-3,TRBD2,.,TGTGCCATCGGCCCAGCGGGAGGCACAGATACGCAGTATTTT,CAIGPAGGTDTQYF
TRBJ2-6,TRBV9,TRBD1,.,TGTGCCAGCAGCGCCCAGCGGGACAGGGGACGAACTGGGGCCAACGTCCTGACTTTC,CASSAQRDRGRTGANVLTF
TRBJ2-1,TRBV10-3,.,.,TGTGCCATCAGTGGACAGGTGGGTTCCTACAATGAGCAGTTCTTC,CAISGQVGSYNEQFF
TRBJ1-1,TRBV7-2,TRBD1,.,TGTGCCAGCAGGCGCCGGACAGGGATGAACACTGAAGCTTTCTTT,CASRRRTGMNTEAFF
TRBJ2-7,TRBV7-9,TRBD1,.,TGTGCCAGCAGACCCAGCTGGTGGGCAGGGGGAACCTACGAGCAGTACTTC,CASRPSWWAGGTYEQYF
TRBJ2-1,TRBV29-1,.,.,TGCAGCGTTGAAGGAACGGGACTCGACTACAATGAGCAGTTCTTC,CSVEGTGLDYNEQFF
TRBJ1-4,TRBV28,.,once,TGTGCCGCCCGTATGACACAAAATGAAAAACTGTTTTTT,CAARMTQNEKLFF
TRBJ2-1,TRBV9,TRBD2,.,TGTGCCAGCAGCGTAGCCGGGGGGGGAAGCGTCTACAATGAGCAGTTCTTC,CASSVAGGGSVYNEQFF
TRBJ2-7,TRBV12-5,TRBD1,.,TGTGCTAGTGGTTTTGACAGGGGGTCCTACGAGCAGTACTTC,CASGFDRGSYEQYF
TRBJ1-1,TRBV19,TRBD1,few,TGTGCCAGTAGTATACGGACAGGGGTTGACACTGAAGCTTTCTTT,CASSIRTGVDTEAFF
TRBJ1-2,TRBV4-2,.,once,TGTGCCAGCAGCCAAGACCTGGACAGACATGGCTACACCTTC,CASSQDLDRHGYTF
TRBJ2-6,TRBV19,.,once,TGTGCCAGTAACGGGGCTAGCGTCCACTCTGGGGCCAACGTCCTGACTTTC,CASNGASVHSGANVLTF
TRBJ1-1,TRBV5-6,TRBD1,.,TGTGCCAGCAGCCGGGACAGGGGGCTAGTTGCAGCTTTCTTT,CASSRDRGLVAAFF
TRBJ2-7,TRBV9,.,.,TGTGCCAGCAGCGTAGCTGGCCACTCCTACGAGCAGTACTTC,CASSVAGHSYEQYF
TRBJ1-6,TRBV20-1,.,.,TGCAGTGCTAGACAGGGAATCGTACACTTT,CSARQGIVHF
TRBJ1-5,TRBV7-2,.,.,TGTGCCAGCAGAACAGCCCCGGGAAGCAATCAGCCCCAGCATTTT,CASRTAPGSNQPQHF
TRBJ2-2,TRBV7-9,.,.,TGTGCCAGCAGCTTAGTTCCGGGGGACACCGGGGAGCTGTTTTTT,CASSLVPGDTGELFF
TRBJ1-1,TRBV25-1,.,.,TGTTCCGGGGTCTTGGCTTTCTTT,CSGVLAFF
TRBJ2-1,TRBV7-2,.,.,TGTGCCAGCAGCTCCGGGGCCTACAATGAGCAGTTCTTC,CASSSGAYNEQFF
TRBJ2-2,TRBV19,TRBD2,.,TGTGCCAGTAGTCGGACTAGCGGGAGAAAGACCGGGGAGCTGTTTTTT,CASSRTSGRKTGELFF
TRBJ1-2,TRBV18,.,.,TGTGCCAGCTCACCATTAGCCCCAAACTATGGCTACACCTTC,CASSPLAPNYGYTF
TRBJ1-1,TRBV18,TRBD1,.,TGTGCCAGCTCACCTATCTTGGGGACAGCTGAAGCTTTCTTT,CASSPILGTAEAFF
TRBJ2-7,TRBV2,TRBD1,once,TGTGCCAGCAGAGAATCCGGGACAGGGACCGAGCAGTACTTC,CASRESGTGTEQYF
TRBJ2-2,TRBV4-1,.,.,TGCGCCAGCAGCCAAGACAAATTCCCCGGGGAGCTGTTTTTT,CASSQDKFPGELFF
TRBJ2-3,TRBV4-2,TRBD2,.,TGTGCCAGCAGCCAAGAAGCTAGCGGGGGCACAGATACGCAGTATTTT,CASSQEASGGTDTQYF
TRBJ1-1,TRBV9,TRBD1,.,TGTGCCAGCAGCGTGACCGGGACAGGGGAAACTGAAGCTTTCTTT,CASSVTGTGETEAFF
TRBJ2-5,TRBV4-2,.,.,TGTGCCAGCAACCAGGGGCACCAAGAGACCCAGTACTTC,CASNQGHQETQYF
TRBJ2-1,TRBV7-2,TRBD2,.,TGTGCCAGCAGCCGACTAGCGGGAGGCCCACCGAACTACAATGAGCAGTTCTTC,CASSRLAGGPPNYNEQFF
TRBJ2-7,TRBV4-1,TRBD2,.,TGCGCCAGCAGCCAAGAGGGGGGACTAGCGGGATACGTCGAGCAGTACTTC,CASSQEGGLAGYVEQYF
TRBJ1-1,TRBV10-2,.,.,TGCGCCAGCAGTGAGGGGGCCGATGAAGCTTTCTTT,CASSEGADEAFF
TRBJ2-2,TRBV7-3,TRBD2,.,TGTGCCAGCAGCGGAAGAGGACTAGCGGGAGAAGGAGGGGAGCTGTTTTTT,CASSGRGLAGEGGELFF
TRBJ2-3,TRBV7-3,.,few,TGTGCCAGCAGGACTAGGGACACAGATACGCAGTATTTT,CASRTRDTDTQYF
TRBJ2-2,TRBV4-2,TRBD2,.,TGTGCCAGCAGCCCCCGGACTAGCGGGTCCACCGGGGAGCTGTTTTTT,CASSPRTSGSTGELFF
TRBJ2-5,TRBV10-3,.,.,TGTGCCATCAGTGAGTCAAAGACAGCTGAGGAGACCCAGTACTTC,CAISESKTAEETQYF
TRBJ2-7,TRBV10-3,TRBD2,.,TGTGCCATCAGTGAAACTAGCGGGGGGGCCAGCGCCTACGAGCAGTACTTC,CAISETSGGASAYEQYF
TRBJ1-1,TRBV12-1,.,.,TGTGCCGCGGGTCGAGGGGGAAGGCACACTGAAGCTTTCTTT,CAAGRGGRHTEAFF
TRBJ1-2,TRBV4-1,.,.,TGCGCCAGCAGCCAAGAGGCGGTCTATGGCTACACCTTC,CASSQEAVYGYTF